This TCR beta chain was identified in a study of blood T cell repertoires in COVID-19. Study overall: Researchers got acute and convalescent COVID-19 samples from the United States, Italy and Spain. Sources were T cells, B-cell-depleted T cells, or PBMCs; the material itself was cDNA or gDNA.

As handled by the study authors: Using reference gene primer amplification, nucleated cell counts were estimated. The protocol was immunoSEQ multiplex PCR, while the TCRdb copy is restricted to in-frame clones and leaves out a portion. The DNA gave D and trimming, while V, J and clone size come from that table. This sample has around 450,000 clones; around nine tenths occur once, and the top ten carry approximately 2%. This CDR3 spans 14 amino acids. Germline CDR1 is SNHLY and CDR2 is FYNNEI. Between the trimmed V and J ends, which lost 3 bases and 0 bases, there was a span of 7 bases. Cohort assignment relied on participant-reported clinical history.

The origin of this receptor is a woman aged 18-29 years with acute COVID-19. The chain couples TRBV2 to TRBJ2-3; D unresolved. The source material was PBMCs or T cells enriched from blood (not recorded which). CDR3 bases: TGTGCCAGCAGTGATGGTAGAAGCACAGATACGCAGTATTTT. This encodes CASSDGRSTDTQYF.